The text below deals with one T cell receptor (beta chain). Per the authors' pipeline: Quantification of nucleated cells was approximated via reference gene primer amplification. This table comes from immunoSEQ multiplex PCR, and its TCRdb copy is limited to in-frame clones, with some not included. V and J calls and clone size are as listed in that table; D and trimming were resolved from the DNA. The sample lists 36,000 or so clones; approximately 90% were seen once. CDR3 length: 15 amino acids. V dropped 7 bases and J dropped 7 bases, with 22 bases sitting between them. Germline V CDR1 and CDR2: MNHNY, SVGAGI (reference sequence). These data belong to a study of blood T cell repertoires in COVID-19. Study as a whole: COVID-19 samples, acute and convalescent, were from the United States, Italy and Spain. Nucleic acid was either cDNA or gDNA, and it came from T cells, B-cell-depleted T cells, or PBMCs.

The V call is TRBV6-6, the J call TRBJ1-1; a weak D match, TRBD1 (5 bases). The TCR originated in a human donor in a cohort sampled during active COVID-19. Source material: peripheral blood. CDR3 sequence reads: CASTIPQGGALEAFF. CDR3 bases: TGTGCCAGCACCATACCCCAGGGAGGGGCCCTTGAAGCTTTCTTT.